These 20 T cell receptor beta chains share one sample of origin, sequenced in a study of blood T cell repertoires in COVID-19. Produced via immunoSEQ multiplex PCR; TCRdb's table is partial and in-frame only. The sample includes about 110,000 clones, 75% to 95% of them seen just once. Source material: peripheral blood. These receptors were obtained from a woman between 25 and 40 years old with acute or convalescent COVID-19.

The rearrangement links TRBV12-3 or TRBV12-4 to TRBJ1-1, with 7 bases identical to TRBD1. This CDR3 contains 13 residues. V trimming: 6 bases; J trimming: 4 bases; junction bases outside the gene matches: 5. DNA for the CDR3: TGTGCCAGCAGGGGGACAGACCTCACTGAAGCTTTCTTT. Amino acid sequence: CASRGTDLTEAFF.

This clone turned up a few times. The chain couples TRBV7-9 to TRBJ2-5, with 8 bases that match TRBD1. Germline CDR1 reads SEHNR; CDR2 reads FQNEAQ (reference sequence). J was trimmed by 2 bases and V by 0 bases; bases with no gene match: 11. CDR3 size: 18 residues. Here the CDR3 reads CASSLAPGGAQGQETQYF. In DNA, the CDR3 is TGTGCCAGCAGCTTAGCGCCAGGGGGCGCACAAGGTCAAGAGACCCAGTACTTC.

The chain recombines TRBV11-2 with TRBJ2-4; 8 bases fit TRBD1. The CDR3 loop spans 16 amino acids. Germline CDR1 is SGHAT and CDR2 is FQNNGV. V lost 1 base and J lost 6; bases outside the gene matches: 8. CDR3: CASSLVAGGWGNIQYF. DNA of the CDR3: TGTGCCAGCAGCTTAGTGGCAGGGGGCTGGGGAAACATTCAGTACTTC. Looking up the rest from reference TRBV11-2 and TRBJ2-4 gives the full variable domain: EAGVAQSPRYKIIEKRQSVAFWCNPISGHATLYWYQQILGQGPKLLIQFQNNGVVDDSQLPKDRFSAERLKGVDSTLKIQPAKLEDSAVYLCASSLVAGGWGNIQYFGAGTRLSVL.

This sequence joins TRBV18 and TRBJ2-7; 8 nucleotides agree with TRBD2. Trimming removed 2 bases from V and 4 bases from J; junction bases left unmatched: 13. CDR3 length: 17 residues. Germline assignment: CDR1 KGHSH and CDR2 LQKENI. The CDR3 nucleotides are TGTGCCAGCTCACCAGTAAACTCCGGGAGGGGGGTATACGAGCAGTACTTC. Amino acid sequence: CASSPVNSGRGVYEQYF.

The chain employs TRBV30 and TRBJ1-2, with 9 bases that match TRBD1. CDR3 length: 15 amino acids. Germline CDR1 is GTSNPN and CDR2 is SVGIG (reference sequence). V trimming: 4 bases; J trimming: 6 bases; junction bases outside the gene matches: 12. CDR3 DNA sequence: TGTGCCTGGACGTTTAGGCGGACAGGGGATAATGGCTACACCTTC. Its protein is CAWTFRRTGDNGYTF. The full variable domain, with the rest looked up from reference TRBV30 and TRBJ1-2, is SQTIHQWPATLVQPVGSPLSLECTVEGTSNPNLYWYRQAAGRGLQLLFYSVGIGQISSEVPQNLSASRPQDRQFILSSKKLLLSDSGFYLCAWTFRRTGDNGYTFGSGTRLTVV.

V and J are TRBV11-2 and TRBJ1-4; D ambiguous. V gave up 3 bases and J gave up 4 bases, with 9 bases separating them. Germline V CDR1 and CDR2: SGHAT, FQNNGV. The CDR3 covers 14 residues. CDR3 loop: CASSFGRVNEKLFF. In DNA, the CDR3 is TGTGCCAGCAGCTTTGGGCGGGTTAATGAAAAACTGTTTTTT.

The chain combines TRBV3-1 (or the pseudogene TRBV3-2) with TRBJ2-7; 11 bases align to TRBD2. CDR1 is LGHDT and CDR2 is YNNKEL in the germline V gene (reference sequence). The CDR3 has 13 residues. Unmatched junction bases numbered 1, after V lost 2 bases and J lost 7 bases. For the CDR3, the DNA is TGTGCCAGCAGCCAAAGACTAGCGGGGGAGCAGTACTTC. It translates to CASSQRLAGEQYF.

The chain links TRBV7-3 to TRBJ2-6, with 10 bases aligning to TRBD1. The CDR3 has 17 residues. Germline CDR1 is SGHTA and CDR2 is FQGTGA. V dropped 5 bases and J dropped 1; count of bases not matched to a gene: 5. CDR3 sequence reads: CASSPGTGVSGANVLTF. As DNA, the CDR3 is TGTGCCAGCAGCCCGGGGACAGGGGTATCTGGGGCCAACGTCCTGACTTTC. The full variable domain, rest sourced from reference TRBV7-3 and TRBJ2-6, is GAGVSQTPSNKVTEKGKYVELRCDPISGHTALYWYRQSLGQGPEFLIYFQGTGAADDSGLPNDRFFAVRPEGSVSTLKIQRTERGDSAVYLCASSPGTGVSGANVLTFGAGSRLTVL.

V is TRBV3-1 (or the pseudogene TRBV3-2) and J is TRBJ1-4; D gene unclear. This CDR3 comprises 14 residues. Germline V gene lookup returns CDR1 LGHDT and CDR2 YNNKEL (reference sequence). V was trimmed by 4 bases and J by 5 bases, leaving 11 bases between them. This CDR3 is CASSRQAKNEKLFF. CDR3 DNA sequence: TGTGCCAGCAGCCGCCAGGCGAAGAATGAAAAACTGTTTTTT.

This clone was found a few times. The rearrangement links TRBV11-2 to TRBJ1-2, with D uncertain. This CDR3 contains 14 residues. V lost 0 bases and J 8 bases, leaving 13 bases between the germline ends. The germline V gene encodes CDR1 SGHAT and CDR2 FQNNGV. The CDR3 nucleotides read TGTGCCAGCAGCTTAGAATGGAGGGATAACGGCTACACCTTC. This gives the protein CASSLEWRDNGYTF.

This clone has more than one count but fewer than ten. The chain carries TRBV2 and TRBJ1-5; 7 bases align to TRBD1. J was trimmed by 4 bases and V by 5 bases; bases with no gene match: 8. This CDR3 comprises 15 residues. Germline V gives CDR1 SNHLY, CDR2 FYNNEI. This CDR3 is CASSLGQASNQPQHF. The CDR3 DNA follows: TGTGCCAGCAGTCTCGGACAGGCCTCAAATCAGCCCCAGCATTTT.

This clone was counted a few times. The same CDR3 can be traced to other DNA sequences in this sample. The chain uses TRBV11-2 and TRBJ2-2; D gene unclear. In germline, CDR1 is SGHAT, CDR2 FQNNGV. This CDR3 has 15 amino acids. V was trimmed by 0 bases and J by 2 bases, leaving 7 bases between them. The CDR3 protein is CASSLDGGNTGELFF. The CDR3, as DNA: TGTGCCAGCAGCTTAGATGGTGGCAACACCGGGGAGCTGTTTTTT.

In nucleotides, the CDR3 is TGTGCCTGGAGTCGGGGAACCGACTCTGGGGCCAACGTCCTGACTTTC. Translating gives CAWSRGTDSGANVLTF. The chain carries TRBV30 and TRBJ2-6; maybe TRBD2 (5 bases). The germline CDR1 and CDR2 sequences are GTSNPN and SVGIG (reference sequence). The CDR3 consists of 16 residues. Between the trimmed V and J ends, which lost 2 bases and 0 bases, there was a span of 11 bases.

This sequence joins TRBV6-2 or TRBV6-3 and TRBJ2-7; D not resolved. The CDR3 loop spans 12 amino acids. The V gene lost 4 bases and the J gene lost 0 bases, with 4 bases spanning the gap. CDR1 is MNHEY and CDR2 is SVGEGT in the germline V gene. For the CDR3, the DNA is TGTGCCAGCAGTTTATACTCCTACGAGCAGTACTTC. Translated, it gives CASSLYSYEQYF.

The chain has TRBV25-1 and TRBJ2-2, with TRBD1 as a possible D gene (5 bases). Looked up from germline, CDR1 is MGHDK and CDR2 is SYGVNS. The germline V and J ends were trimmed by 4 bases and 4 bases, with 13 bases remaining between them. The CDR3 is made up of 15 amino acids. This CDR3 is CASSGGFLFTGELFF. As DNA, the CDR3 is TGTGCCAGCAGTGGGGGCTTCCTTTTCACCGGGGAGCTGTTTTTT.

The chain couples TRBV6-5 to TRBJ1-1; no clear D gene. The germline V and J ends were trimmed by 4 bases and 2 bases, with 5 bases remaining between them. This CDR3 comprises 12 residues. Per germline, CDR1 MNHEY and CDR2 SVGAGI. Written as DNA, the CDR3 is TGTGCCAGCAGTTCGGTAAACACTGAAGCTTTCTTT. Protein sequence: CASSSVNTEAFF.

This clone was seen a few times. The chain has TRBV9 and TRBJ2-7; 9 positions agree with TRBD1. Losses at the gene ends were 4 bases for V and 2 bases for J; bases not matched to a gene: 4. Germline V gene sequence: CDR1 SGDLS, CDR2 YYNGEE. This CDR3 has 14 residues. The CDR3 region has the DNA TGTGCCAGCAGCCCGACAGGGGGAACCTACGAGCAGTACTTC. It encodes CASSPTGGTYEQYF.

The CDR3 reads CASSPPRSRGYTF. The CDR3, as DNA: TGTGCCAGCAGTCCCCCACGGTCACGTGGCTACACCTTC. The chain uses TRBV28 and TRBJ1-2; D is unresolved. CDR1 MDHEN and CDR2 SYDVKM come from the germline V gene. V was shortened by 5 bases and J by 7 bases, with 14 bases between the two germline ends. The CDR3 sequence is 13 residues long.

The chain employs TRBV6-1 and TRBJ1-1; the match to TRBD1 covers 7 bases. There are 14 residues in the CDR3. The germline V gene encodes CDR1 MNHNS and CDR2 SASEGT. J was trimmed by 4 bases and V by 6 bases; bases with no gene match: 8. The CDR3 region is CASRLKQGSTEAFF. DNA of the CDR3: TGTGCCAGCAGGCTCAAACAGGGGAGCACTGAAGCTTTCTTT.

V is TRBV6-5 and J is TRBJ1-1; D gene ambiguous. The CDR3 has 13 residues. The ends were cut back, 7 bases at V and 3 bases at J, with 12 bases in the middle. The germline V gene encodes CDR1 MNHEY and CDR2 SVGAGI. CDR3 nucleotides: TGTGCCAGCACCCTAAGCCGGTACACTGAAGCTTTCTTT. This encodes CASTLSRYTEAFF.